The source of this T cell receptor beta chain is a study of cytomegalovirus exposure and HLA in healthy donors. Study results and limitations: Donor immune exposure was known only as CMV serostatus. The authors listed about 170 TCR beta chains as cytomegalovirus-associated. A later analysis, which compared TCR beta chains of equal frequency, found the HLA-associated ones more clonally expanded.

The PCR used 60 Vbeta and 13 Jbeta primers. Method: immunoSEQ multiplex PCR; TCRdb's copy keeps in-frame clones and lacks some. This table holds 140,000 to 150,000 clones, roughly 79% found once. Trimming removed 1 base at V and 2 bases at J, with 9 bases between. The germline V gene has CDR1 SGHRS and CDR2 YFSETQ. This CDR3 comprises 14 residues. Regarding this clone: What it binds is unknown.

This chain links TRBV5-1 with TRBJ1-2; no clear D gene. The specimen sequenced was PBMCs. The receptor was isolated from a woman younger than 45 in good health and CMV-seronegative. CDR3 sequence (DNA): TGCGCCAGCAGCTTGCAGGAGGAGAACTATGGCTACACCTTC. Translated: CASSLQEENYGYTF.